One sample yielded the 13 T cell receptor beta chains listed below, sequenced in a study of shared clonotypes between healthy human individuals. CD45RO negativity and positive selection for CCR7 defined naive CD8 cells, a population that excluded terminally differentiated effector memory CD45RA+ cells. Sequenced by immunoSEQ multiplex PCR; TCRdb stores in-frame clones only, minus some. The table shows millions of clones, with approximately 95% occurring only once. Specimen: naive CD8+ T cells sorted from blood. These receptor sequences come from a man between 18 and 29 years old in good health.

The chain combines TRBV9 with TRBJ2-5, with D possibly matching TRBD2 (6 bases). Trimming pared 0 bases from V and 2 bases from J, leaving 11 bases between. Per the germline V gene, CDR1 is SGDLS and CDR2 is YYNGEE. There are 15 residues in the CDR3. This CDR3 reads CASSVGGSGQETQYF. DNA of the CDR3: TGTGCCAGCAGCGTAGGGGGTAGCGGACAAGAGACCCAGTACTTC.

This clone showed up just once. At the DNA level, this CDR3 is encoded by other sequences in the same sample as well. V usage is TRBV4-1 and J usage is TRBJ2-7, with 11 positions matching TRBD2. Germline values: CDR1 MGHRA, CDR2 YSYEKL. The ends lost 3 bases at V and 2 bases at J; junction bases unmatched: 3. This CDR3 has 15 amino acids. The CDR3 region has the DNA TGCGCCAGCAGCCACGGGACTAGCGGAACCTACGAGCAGTACTTC. This gives the protein CASSHGTSGTYEQYF.

J is TRBJ1-1 and V is TRBV30; no reliable D call. Between the trimmed V and J ends, which lost 1 base and 4 bases, there was a span of 7 bases. The CDR3 has 12 amino acids. Looked up from germline, CDR1 is GTSNPN and CDR2 is SVGIG (reference sequence). The CDR3 coding sequence is TGTGCCTGGAGTGCCCCATTCACTGAAGCTTTCTTT. This translates into CAWSAPFTEAFF.

V gene TRBV4-3 combines with J gene TRBJ2-2; TRBD1 is a possible D gene (5 bases). V shed 0 bases and J shed 4 bases, with 15 bases lying between them. This CDR3 region has 17 residues. Germline CDR1 and CDR2: LGHNA and YSLEER. The CDR3 here is CASSQDSGRRGTGELFF. The CDR3 DNA sequence: TGCGCCAGCAGCCAAGATTCAGGCAGAAGGGGCACCGGGGAGCTGTTTTTT.

Concerning this clone: Other DNA sequences in the same sample also yield this CDR3. The V call is TRBV30, the J call TRBJ2-1; D is unclear. Germline CDR1 reads GTSNPN; CDR2 reads SVGIG (reference sequence). V was pared by 0 bases and J by 6 bases, with 6 bases between. The CDR3 is made up of 12 amino acids. In DNA, the CDR3 is TGTGCCTGGAGTGTAATCGGCAATGAGCAGTTCTTC. Protein product: CAWSVIGNEQFF. Together with reference TRBV30 and TRBJ2-1, the CDR3 gives the full variable domain: SQTIHQWPATLVQPVGSPLSLECTVEGTSNPNLYWYRQAAGRGLQLLFYSVGIGQISSEVPQNLSASRPQDRQFILSSKKLLLSDSGFYLCAWSVIGNEQFFGPGTRLTVL.

V gene TRBV7-9 combines with J gene TRBJ2-7; tentatively, D is TRBD2 (7 bases). The CDR3 spans 14 residues. V gave up 4 bases and J gave up 7 bases, with 17 bases separating them. The germline V gene encodes CDR1 SEHNR and CDR2 FQNEAQ (reference sequence). CDR3 bases: TGTGCCAGCAGCTCTAAGGGGGGGTTTAGAGAGCAGTACTTC. Its translation: CASSSKGGFREQYF.

This sequence joins TRBV27 and TRBJ1-2, with D unresolved. In germline, CDR1 is MNHEY, CDR2 SMNVEV (reference sequence). The CDR3 consists of 13 residues. V lost 3 bases and J 3 bases, leaving 8 bases between the germline ends. The CDR3 DNA reads as TGTGCCAGCAGTTTCAACACCTACTATGGCTACACCTTC. Residues: CASSFNTYYGYTF.

This chain joins TRBV30 and TRBJ2-7; the D gene is possibly TRBD2 (6 bases). Per the germline V gene, CDR1 is GTSNPN and CDR2 is SVGIG (reference sequence). V lost 2 bases and J lost 3, with 20 bases in between. There are 16 residues in the CDR3. CDR3 in DNA: TGTGCCTGGAGTCTACCCATTGCCGCGGGGAGCTACGAGCAGTACTTC. Protein product: CAWSLPIAAGSYEQYF.

The genes are TRBV13 and TRBJ2-7; possible D gene TRBD1, 5 bases. V was cut by 5 bases and J by 0 bases, with 11 bases left in between. Germline V gene lookup returns CDR1 PRHDT and CDR2 FYEKMQ (reference sequence). This CDR3 contains 14 residues. In DNA form, the CDR3 reads TGTGCCAGCAGCCAGACAGACACCTCCTACGAGCAGTACTTC. Amino acid sequence: CASSQTDTSYEQYF.

The chain carries TRBV4-1 and TRBJ1-1; perhaps TRBD1 as D (5 bases). Trimming shortened V by 2 bases and J by 11 bases, and 21 bases separated the two germline ends. CDR3 length equals 15 residues. The germline V gene encodes CDR1 MGHRA and CDR2 YSYEKL. CDR3 sequence reads: CASSQWTTAPNTAFF. CDR3 bases: TGCGCCAGCAGCCAATGGACGACAGCTCCGAACACGGCTTTCTTT.

This sequence joins TRBV19 and TRBJ1-1; 10 nucleotides agree with TRBD1. CDR3 size: 11 residues. The junction had 0 bases not matched to a gene; V was cut back by 8 bases and J by 6 bases. Per germline, CDR1 LNHDA and CDR2 SQIVND (reference sequence). In nucleotides, the CDR3 is TGTGCCAGTGGACAGGGGGCTGAAGCTTTCTTT. It encodes CASGQGAEAFF.

The J gene is TRBJ2-3, the V gene TRBV14, with D perhaps given as TRBD1 or TRBD2 (5 bases each). The CDR3 has 15 residues. Looked up from germline, CDR1 is SGHDN and CDR2 is FVKESK. The germline V and J ends were trimmed by 1 base and 4 bases, with 12 bases remaining between them. DNA for the CDR3: TGTGCCAGCAGCCAAGTCCAGGGTAGCGCAGATACGCAGTATTTT. This translates into CASSQVQGSADTQYF.

The rearrangement links TRBV30 to TRBJ2-1; 8 bases fit TRBD1. Unmatched junction bases numbered 4, after V lost 0 bases and J lost 9 bases. The CDR3 loop spans 13 amino acids. The V gene's germline CDR1 is GTSNPN and CDR2 SVGIG (reference sequence). For the CDR3, the DNA is TGTGCCTGGAGTGTCGGACAGGGCAGTGAGCAGTTCTTC. Translated, it gives CAWSVGQGSEQFF.